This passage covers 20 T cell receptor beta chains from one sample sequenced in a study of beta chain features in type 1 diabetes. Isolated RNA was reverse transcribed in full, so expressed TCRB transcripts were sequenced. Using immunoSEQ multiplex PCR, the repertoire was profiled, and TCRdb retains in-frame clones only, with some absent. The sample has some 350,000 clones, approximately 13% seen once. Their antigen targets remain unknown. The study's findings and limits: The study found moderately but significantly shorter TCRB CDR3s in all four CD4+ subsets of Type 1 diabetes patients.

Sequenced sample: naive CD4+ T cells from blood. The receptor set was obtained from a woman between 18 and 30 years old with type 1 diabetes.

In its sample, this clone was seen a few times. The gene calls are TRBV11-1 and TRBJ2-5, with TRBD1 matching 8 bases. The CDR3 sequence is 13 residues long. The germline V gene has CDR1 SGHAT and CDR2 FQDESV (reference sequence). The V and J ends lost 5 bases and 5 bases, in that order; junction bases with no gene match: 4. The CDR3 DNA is TGTGCCAGCAGCGCCAACAGGGGGGAGACCCAGTACTTC. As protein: CASSANRGETQYF.

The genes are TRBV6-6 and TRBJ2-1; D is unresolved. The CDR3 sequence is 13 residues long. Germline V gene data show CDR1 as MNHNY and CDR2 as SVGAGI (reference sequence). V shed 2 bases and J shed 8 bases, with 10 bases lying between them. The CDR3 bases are TGTGCCAGCAGTTACCCCGGTCAAGATGAGCAGTTCTTC. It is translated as CASSYPGQDEQFF.

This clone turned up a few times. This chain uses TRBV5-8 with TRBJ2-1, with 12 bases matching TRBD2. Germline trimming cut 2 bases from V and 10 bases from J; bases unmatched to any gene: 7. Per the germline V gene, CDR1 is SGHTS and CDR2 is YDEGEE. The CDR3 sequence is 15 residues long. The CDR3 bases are TGTGCCAGCAGCTTAAGACTAGCGGGAGTGTTGGAGCAGTTCTTC. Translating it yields CASSLRLAGVLEQFF.

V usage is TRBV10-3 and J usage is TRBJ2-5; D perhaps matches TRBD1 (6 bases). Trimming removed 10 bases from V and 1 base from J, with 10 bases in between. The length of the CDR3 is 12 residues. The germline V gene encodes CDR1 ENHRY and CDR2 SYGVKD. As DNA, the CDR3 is TGTGCCACCGGGGACACCCAAGAGACCCAGTACTTC. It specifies CATGDTQETQYF.

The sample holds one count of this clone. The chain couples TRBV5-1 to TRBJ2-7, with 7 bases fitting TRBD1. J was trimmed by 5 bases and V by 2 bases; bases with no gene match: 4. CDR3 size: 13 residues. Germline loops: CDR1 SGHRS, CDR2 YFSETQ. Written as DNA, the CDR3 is TGCGCCAGCAGCTTCCCGACAGGGAACGAGCAGTACTTC. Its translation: CASSFPTGNEQYF. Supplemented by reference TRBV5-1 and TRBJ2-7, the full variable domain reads KAGVTQTPRYLIKTRGQQVTLSCSPISGHRSVSWYQQTPGQGLQFLFEYFSETQRNKGNFPGRFSGRQFSNSRSEMNVSTLELGDSALYLCASSFPTGNEQYFGPGTRLTVT.

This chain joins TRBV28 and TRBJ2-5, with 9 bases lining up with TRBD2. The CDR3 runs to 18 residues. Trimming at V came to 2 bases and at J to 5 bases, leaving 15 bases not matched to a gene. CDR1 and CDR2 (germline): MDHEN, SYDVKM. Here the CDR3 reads CASSLPPRGRAWGETQYF. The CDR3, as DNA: TGTGCCAGCAGTTTACCTCCGCGCGGGAGGGCCTGGGGGGAGACCCAGTACTTC.

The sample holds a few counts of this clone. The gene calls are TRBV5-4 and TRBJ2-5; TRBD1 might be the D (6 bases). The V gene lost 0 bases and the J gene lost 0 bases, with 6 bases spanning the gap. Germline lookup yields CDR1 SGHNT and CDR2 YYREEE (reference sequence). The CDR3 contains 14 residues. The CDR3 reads CASSLGGHQETQYF. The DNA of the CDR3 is TGTGCCAGCAGCTTGGGGGGGCACCAAGAGACCCAGTACTTC.

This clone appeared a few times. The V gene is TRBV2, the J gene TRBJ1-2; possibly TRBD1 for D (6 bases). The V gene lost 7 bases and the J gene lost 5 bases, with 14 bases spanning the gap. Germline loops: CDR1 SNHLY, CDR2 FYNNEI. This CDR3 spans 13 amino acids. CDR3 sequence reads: CASKWTEEYGYTF. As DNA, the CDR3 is TGTGCCAGCAAGTGGACAGAAGAGTATGGCTACACCTTC. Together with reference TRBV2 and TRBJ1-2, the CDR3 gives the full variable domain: EPEVTQTPSHQVTQMGQEVILRCVPISNHLYFYWYRQILGQKVEFLVSFYNNEISEKSEIFDDQFSVERPDGSNFTLKIRSTKLEDSAMYFCASKWTEEYGYTFGSGTRLTVV.

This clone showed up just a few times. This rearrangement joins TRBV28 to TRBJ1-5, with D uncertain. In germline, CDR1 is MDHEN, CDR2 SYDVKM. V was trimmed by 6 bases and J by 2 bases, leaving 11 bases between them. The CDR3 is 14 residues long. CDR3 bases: TGTGCCAGCAGAACCCGGGAGCGCAATCAGCCCCAGCATTTT. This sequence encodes CASRTRERNQPQHF.

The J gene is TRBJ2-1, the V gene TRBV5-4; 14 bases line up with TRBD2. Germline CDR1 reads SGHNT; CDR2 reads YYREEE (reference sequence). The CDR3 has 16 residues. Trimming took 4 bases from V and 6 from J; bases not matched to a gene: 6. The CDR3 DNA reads TGTGCCAGCAGCAAGAGACTAGCGGGAGGGCCCAATGAGCAGTTCTTC. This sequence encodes CASSKRLAGGPNEQFF.

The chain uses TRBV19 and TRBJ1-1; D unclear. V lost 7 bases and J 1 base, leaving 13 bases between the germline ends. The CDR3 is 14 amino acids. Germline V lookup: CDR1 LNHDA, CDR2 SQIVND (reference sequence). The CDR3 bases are TGTGCCAGTACCCCCAGGCGGGAGAACACTGAAGCTTTCTTT. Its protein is CASTPRRENTEAFF.

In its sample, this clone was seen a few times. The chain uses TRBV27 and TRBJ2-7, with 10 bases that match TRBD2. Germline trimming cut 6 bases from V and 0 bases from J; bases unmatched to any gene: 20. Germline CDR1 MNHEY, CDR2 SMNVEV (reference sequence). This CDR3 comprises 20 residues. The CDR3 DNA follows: TGTGCCAGCAGCAAAAGCCCGGCGCTAGCGGGAGTACCTAGCTCCTACGAGCAGTACTTC. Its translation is CASSKSPALAGVPSSYEQYF.

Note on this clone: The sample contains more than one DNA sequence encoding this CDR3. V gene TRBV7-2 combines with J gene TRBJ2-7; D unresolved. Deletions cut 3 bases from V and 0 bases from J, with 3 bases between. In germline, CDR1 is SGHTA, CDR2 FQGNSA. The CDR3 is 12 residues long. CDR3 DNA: TGTGCCAGCAGCTTGAGCTCCTACGAGCAGTACTTC. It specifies CASSLSSYEQYF.

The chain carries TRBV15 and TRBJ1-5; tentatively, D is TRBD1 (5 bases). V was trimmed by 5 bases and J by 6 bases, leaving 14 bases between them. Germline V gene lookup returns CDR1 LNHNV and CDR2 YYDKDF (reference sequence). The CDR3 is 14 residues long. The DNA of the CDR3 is TGTGCCACCAGCGCCCGAAGGGGTTCTCAGCCCCAGCATTTT. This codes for CATSARRGSQPQHF.

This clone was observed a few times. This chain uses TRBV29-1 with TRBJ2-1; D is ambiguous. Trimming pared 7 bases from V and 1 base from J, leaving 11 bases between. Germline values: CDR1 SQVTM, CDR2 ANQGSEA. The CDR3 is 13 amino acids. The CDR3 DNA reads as TGCAGCGCCGCGAAGCTTTCCTACAATGAGCAGTTCTTC. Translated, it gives CSAAKLSYNEQFF.

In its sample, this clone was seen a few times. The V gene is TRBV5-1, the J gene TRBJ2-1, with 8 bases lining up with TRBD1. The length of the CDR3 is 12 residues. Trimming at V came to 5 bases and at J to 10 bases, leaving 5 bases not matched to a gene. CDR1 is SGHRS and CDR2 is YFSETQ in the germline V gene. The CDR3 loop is CASRKTGDEQFF. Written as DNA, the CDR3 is TGCGCCAGCAGAAAGACAGGGGACGAGCAGTTCTTC.

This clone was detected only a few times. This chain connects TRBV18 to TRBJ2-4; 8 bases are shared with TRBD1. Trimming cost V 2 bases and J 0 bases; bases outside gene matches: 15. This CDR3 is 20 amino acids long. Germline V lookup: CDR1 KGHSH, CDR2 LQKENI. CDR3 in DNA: TGTGCCAGCTCACCAGGGCAGGGACAGGCCGTCCCGGGAGCCAAAAACATTCAGTACTTC. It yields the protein CASSPGQGQAVPGAKNIQYF.

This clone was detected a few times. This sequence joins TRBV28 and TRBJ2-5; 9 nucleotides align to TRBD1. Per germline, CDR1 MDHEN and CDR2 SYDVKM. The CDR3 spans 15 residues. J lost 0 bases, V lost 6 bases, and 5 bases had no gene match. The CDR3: CASSPGQGYQETQYF. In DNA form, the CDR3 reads TGTGCCAGCAGCCCGGGACAGGGCTACCAAGAGACCCAGTACTTC.

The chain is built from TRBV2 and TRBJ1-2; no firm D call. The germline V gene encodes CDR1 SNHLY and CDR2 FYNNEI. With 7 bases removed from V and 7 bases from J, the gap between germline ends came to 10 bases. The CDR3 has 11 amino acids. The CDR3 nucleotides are TGTGCCAGCACCCCAGGATTTGGCTACACCTTC. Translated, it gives CASTPGFGYTF.

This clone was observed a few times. This CDR3 is CASRETGTYGGYTF. Here the CDR3 DNA reads TGTGCCAGCAGGGAAACCGGTACCTATGGTGGCTACACCTTC. The gene calls are TRBV6-1 and TRBJ1-2; D is unclear. V was clipped by 6 bases and J by 7 bases, with 18 bases between them. CDR3 length: 14 residues. Germline loops: CDR1 MNHNS, CDR2 SASEGT.